A single sample gave rise to the 5 T cell receptor beta chains below, sequenced in a study of T cell changes during pregnancy in multiple sclerosis. Sequencing was performed with immunoSEQ multiplex PCR; in TCRdb, only in-frame clones are kept and a portion is missing. This table has about 62,000 clones, under 95% appearing once. The sample here was CD8+ T cells from peripheral blood mononuclear cells, taken in the second trimester of pregnancy. These receptors all stem from a female donor with multiple sclerosis, enrolled in a pregnancy study.

The rearrangement links TRBV30 to TRBJ1-2; D may be TRBD1 (6 bases). There are 13 residues in the CDR3. Trimming shortened V by 5 bases and J by 3 bases, and 13 bases separated the two germline ends. CDR1 is GTSNPN and CDR2 is SVGIG in the germline V gene (reference sequence). CDR3 bases: TGTGCCTGGGAGACAGGACAGTACTATGGCTACACCTTC. This codes for CAWETGQYYGYTF.

Here the CDR3 reads CASSHLTAGDEQFF. CDR3 nucleotide sequence: TGTGCCAGCAGCCACCTAACGGCGGGAGATGAGCAGTTCTTC. This sequence joins TRBV4-2 and TRBJ2-1; 7 bases line up with TRBD2. J was trimmed by 8 bases and V by 3 bases; bases with no gene match: 7. The CDR3 spans 14 residues. CDR1 is LGHNA and CDR2 is YNFKEQ in the germline V gene.

J is TRBJ1-4 and V is TRBV7-8; D remains unclear. The CDR3 is 14 residues long. Germline CDR1 and CDR2: SGHVS and FQNEAQ. Deletions cut 4 bases from V and 1 base from J, with 7 bases between. The CDR3 loop is CASSSSITNEKLFF. The CDR3 nucleotides read TGTGCCAGCAGCTCTAGTATAACTAATGAAAAACTGTTTTTT.

This rearrangement joins TRBV7-3 to TRBJ2-1, with TRBD2 matching over 13 bases. The germline CDR1 and CDR2 sequences are SGHTA and FQGTGA. V was clipped by 5 bases and J by 8 bases; unmatched bases: 6. The CDR3 totals 15 residues. In DNA, the CDR3 is TGTGCCAGCAGCCCCGGACTAGCGGGAGATGATGAGCAGTTCTTC. As protein: CASSPGLAGDDEQFF. Using reference TRBV7-3 and TRBJ2-1 for the parts outside the CDR3, the full variable domain is GAGVSQTPSNKVTEKGKYVELRCDPISGHTALYWYRQSLGQGPEFLIYFQGTGAADDSGLPNDRFFAVRPEGSVSTLKIQRTERGDSAVYLCASSPGLAGDDEQFFGPGTRLTVL.

This chain links TRBV19 with TRBJ1-1, with D tentatively TRBD1 (6 bases). From germline, CDR1 is LNHDA and CDR2 SQIVND (reference sequence). Trimming left V 4 bases short and J 11 bases short, with 17 bases between. The CDR3 is 13 amino acids. The CDR3 DNA sequence: TGTGCCAGTAGTAATGGGGGCACGGGCACTGCTTTCTTT. Translating it yields CASSNGGTGTAFF.